The rows below give T cell receptor beta chains drawn from one sample of a study of cytomegalovirus exposure and HLA in healthy donors. Generated by immunoSEQ multiplex PCR, the TCRdb table keeps only in-frame clones and is missing some. The sample has approximately 180,000 clones, 77% seen once. Source material: PBMCs. The receptors originated from a woman under 40 in good health and CMV-seropositive. Each CDR3 is given with its conserved first and last residue. Each record gives: clone size, D gene, J gene, V gene, CDR3 protein, CDR3 DNA. D genes are given only for firm matches. A row's size may be missing; if present it is once, few, many or a size class.

-	-	TRBJ1-2	TRBV11-2	CASSLAQGTAGYTF	TGTGCCAGCAGCTTAGCGCAGGGGACGGCCGGCTACACCTTC
-	-	TRBJ1-1	TRBV10-3	CAISDGGSSTEAFF	TGTGCCATCAGTGACGGGGGGTCGTCCACTGAAGCTTTCTTT
-	TRBD2	TRBJ2-1	TRBV10-3	CAISERTSGSNEQFF	TGTGCCATCAGTGAAAGGACTAGCGGGAGTAATGAGCAGTTCTTC
-	-	TRBJ2-7	TRBV7-3	CASSLMAGYEQYF	TGTGCCAGCAGCTTAATGGCAGGGTACGAGCAGTACTTC
-	TRBD2	TRBJ2-4	TRBV14	CASSQEAAGGPKNIQYF	TGTGCCAGCAGCCAAGAAGCAGCGGGAGGACCCAAAAACATTCAGTACTTC
-	-	TRBJ2-1	TRBV28	CASSFPLRGQFF	TGTGCCAGCAGTTTCCCCCTCCGGGGGCAGTTCTTC
-	-	TRBJ2-2	TRBV5-6	CASSLGGGTGELFF	TGTGCCAGCAGCTTAGGGGGTGGCACCGGGGAGCTGTTTTTT
-	TRBD2	TRBJ2-7	TRBV10-3	CAIKGTSGENSYEQYF	TGTGCCATCAAAGGGACTAGCGGGGAAAACTCCTACGAGCAGTACTTC
-	TRBD2	TRBJ2-7	TRBV7-2	CASRPPGTSGRSNEQYF	TGTGCCAGCAGACCGCCCGGGACTAGCGGGAGGTCCAACGAGCAGTACTTC
-	TRBD1	TRBJ2-5	TRBV18	CASSRDRETQYF	TGTGCCAGCTCGCGGGACAGGGAGACCCAGTACTTC
-	-	TRBJ2-7	TRBV14	CASSFMQGMWYEQYF	TGTGCCAGCAGCTTCATGCAGGGAATGTGGTACGAGCAGTACTTC
few	-	TRBJ1-4	TRBV5-1	CASSFETEEKLFF	TGCGCCAGCAGCTTTGAAACGGAGGAAAAACTGTTTTTT
-	TRBD1	TRBJ2-7	TRBV27	CATTPGQGSYEQYF	TGTGCCACCACACCGGGACAGGGCAGCTACGAGCAGTACTTC
-	-	TRBJ1-2	TRBV27	CASSLRGEWGYTF	TGTGCCAGCAGTTTAAGGGGTGAATGGGGCTACACCTTC
-	-	TRBJ1-2	TRBV5-1	CASSRDFDSLYGYTF	TGCGCCAGCAGCCGTGATTTCGACAGCCTTTATGGCTACACCTTC
-	TRBD2	TRBJ2-7	TRBV4-1	CASSQVMGGASYEQYF	TGCGCCAGCAGCCAAGTCATGGGAGGGGCTAGCTACGAGCAGTACTTC
few	-	TRBJ2-2	TRBV19	CASSIYRDTGELFF	TGTGCCAGTAGTATATACAGGGACACCGGGGAGCTGTTTTTT
-	TRBD1	TRBJ2-7	TRBV7-9	CASSSGTGTPYEQYF	TGTGCCAGCAGCTCCGGGACAGGGACCCCCTACGAGCAGTACTTC
-	-	TRBJ2-7	TRBV6-1	CASLGQPSSYEQYF	TGTGCCAGCCTGGGGCAGCCGAGCTCCTACGAGCAGTACTTC
few	TRBD2	TRBJ2-7	TRBV6-5	CASSPSGGSYEQYF	TGTGCCAGCAGTCCCTCGGGAGGGTCCTACGAGCAGTACTTC
-	-	TRBJ2-7	TRBV11-3	CASSPRGTPPYEQYF	TGTGCCAGCAGCCCACGGGGGACGCCGCCCTACGAGCAGTACTTC
few	TRBD1	TRBJ1-3	TRBV6-1	CASRGTGSDGNTIYF	TGTGCCAGCAGGGGGACAGGGTCTGACGGAAACACCATATATTTT
-	-	TRBJ2-1	TRBV5-5	CASSLVGSYNEQFF	TGTGCCAGCAGCTTGGTCGGCTCCTACAATGAGCAGTTCTTC
-	-	TRBJ1-2	TRBV2	CASSEASSWSVYGYTF	TGTGCCAGCAGTGAAGCTTCGAGTTGGAGTGTCTATGGCTACACCTTC
few	TRBD2	TRBJ2-3	TRBV30	CAWSWSGRTDTQYF	TGTGCCTGGAGTTGGAGCGGGAGGACAGATACGCAGTATTTT
-	-	TRBJ2-1	TRBV5-1	CASSLAGGAGNEQFF	TGCGCCAGCAGCTTGGCCGGGGGAGCCGGAAATGAGCAGTTCTTC
-	-	TRBJ1-2	TRBV27	CASSLSWTAPGGYTF	TGTGCCAGCAGTTTATCGTGGACCGCGCCGGGAGGCTACACCTTC
-	TRBD2	TRBJ2-7	TRBV9	CASSPGGPSPWYEQYF	TGTGCCAGCAGCCCGGGGGGTCCGAGCCCTTGGTACGAGCAGTACTTC
few	-	TRBJ1-1	TRBV6-5	CASRAPWNTEAFF	TGTGCCAGCAGGGCACCGTGGAACACTGAAGCTTTCTTT
few	TRBD1	TRBJ1-5	TRBV2	CASRSEWGTGDQPQHF	TGTGCCAGCAGGAGCGAGTGGGGGACAGGCGATCAGCCCCAGCATTTT
-	TRBD1	TRBJ1-2	TRBV11-2	CASSLGGTGSSYGYTF	TGTGCCAGCAGCTTAGGGGGGACAGGGAGTAGCTATGGCTACACCTTC
once	TRBD1	TRBJ2-7	TRBV2	CASSPGQGIDEQYF	TGTGCCAGCAGTCCGGGACAGGGGATAGACGAGCAGTACTTC
few	-	TRBJ2-6	TRBV29-1	CSVDLSGANVLTF	TGCAGCGTTGACCTCTCTGGGGCCAACGTCCTGACTTTC
-	TRBD2	TRBJ2-1	TRBV10-3	CAISESTSGRNEQFF	TGTGCCATCAGTGAGTCGACTAGCGGGAGGAATGAGCAGTTCTTC
-	TRBD1	TRBJ2-5	TRBV27	CASRGQGWETQYF	TGTGCCAGCAGGGGACAGGGGTGGGAGACCCAGTACTTC
-	-	TRBJ2-1	TRBV30	CAWTTYSAREQFF	TGTGCCTGGACTACTTATAGCGCCCGAGAGCAGTTCTTC
-	-	TRBJ2-7	TRBV19	CASSKSPGLRYEQYF	TGTGCCAGTAGTAAGTCGCCAGGCCTCAGATACGAGCAGTACTTC
-	-	TRBJ2-7	TRBV28	CASINTGGQAYEQYF	TGTGCCAGCATTAACACGGGGGGACAGGCCTACGAGCAGTACTTC
-	-	TRBJ1-4	TRBV18	CASSPNLHRNEKLFF	TGTGCCAGCTCACCAAATCTGCACAGAAATGAAAAACTGTTTTTT
-	TRBD1	TRBJ1-2	TRBV11-3	CASSSTGASGYTF	TGTGCCAGCAGCTCTACAGGGGCAAGTGGCTACACCTTC
-	-	TRBJ2-1	TRBV27	CASSLSSWNRFF	TGTGCCAGCAGTTTATCTAGCTGGAATCGGTTCTTC
-	-	TRBJ1-2	TRBV7-2	CASSLVDRRVAGYTF	TGTGCCAGCAGCTTAGTGGATCGCAGGGTGGCTGGCTACACCTTC
-	-	TRBJ2-2	TRBV11-2	CASVTGFGELFF	TGTGCCAGTGTTACAGGGTTCGGGGAGCTGTTTTTT
-	-	TRBJ1-1	TRBV5-4	CASTRGNTEAFF	TGTGCCAGCACCAGGGGGAACACTGAAGCTTTCTTT
-	-	TRBJ2-4	TRBV9	CASSPLGRENIQYF	TGTGCCAGCAGCCCCCTAGGGCGGGAAAACATTCAGTACTTC
-	TRBD1	TRBJ1-2	TRBV10-3	CAIRGQGVSSYGYTF	TGTGCCATCAGGGGACAGGGCGTCTCCTCCTATGGCTACACCTTC
few	TRBD2	TRBJ2-3	TRBV6-1	CASSELTSGTDTQYF	TGTGCCAGCAGTGAGCTGACTAGCGGCACAGATACGCAGTATTTT
few	TRBD1	TRBJ2-3	TRBV19	CATRTGFTDTQYF	TGTGCCACCCGGACAGGGTTCACAGATACGCAGTATTTT
once	-	TRBJ2-3	TRBV13	CASSSSTDTQYF	TGTGCCAGCAGCTCGAGCACAGATACGCAGTATTTT
-	TRBD2	TRBJ2-3	TRBV7-2	CASSLARLAGVTDTQYF	TGTGCCAGCAGCTTAGCTCGACTAGCGGGAGTAACAGATACGCAGTATTTT
-	-	TRBJ1-2	TRBV5-6	CASSLGQEGDGYTF	TGTGCCAGCAGCTTGGGGCAGGAAGGCGATGGCTACACCTTC
-	-	TRBJ2-1	TRBV27	CASSFQRLHNEQFF	TGTGCCAGCAGTTTCCAGAGACTGCACAATGAGCAGTTCTTC
-	-	TRBJ2-5	TRBV7-8	CASSTGTSTETQYF	TGTGCCAGCAGCACAGGGACCTCGACGGAGACCCAGTACTTC
few	TRBD1	TRBJ1-1	TRBV4-1	CASRHGQGNRDTEAFF	TGCGCCAGCAGGCACGGACAGGGGAATCGCGACACTGAAGCTTTCTTT
-	-	TRBJ1-1	TRBV23-1	CASSQSRSWRRQSRSEAFF	TGCGCCAGCAGTCAATCGCGGTCCTGGAGGCGCCAGTCACGCTCTGAAGCTTTCTTT
-	TRBD1	TRBJ2-7	TRBV9	CASSVGTGTREQYF	TGTGCCAGCAGCGTAGGGACAGGGACGCGGGAGCAGTACTTC
few	TRBD2	TRBJ2-1	TRBV18	CASSPLREGNNEQFF	TGTGCCAGCTCACCTTTACGGGAGGGGAACAATGAGCAGTTCTTC
-	TRBD1	TRBJ2-7	TRBV10-1	CASSPGTGPSYEQYF	TGCGCCAGCAGTCCCGGGACAGGACCTTCCTACGAGCAGTACTTC
-	TRBD1	TRBJ1-2	TRBV4-2	CASSLGTGSLGDYGYTF	TGTGCCAGCAGCCTCGGGACAGGGTCTCTTGGGGACTATGGCTACACCTTC